This TCR beta chain stems from a study of shared clonotypes between healthy human individuals. Terminally differentiated effector memory CD45RA+ cells were excluded by CCR7 positive selection of CD45RO-negative cells. The assay used deep level. Across several immunoSEQ plates, the genomic DNA of each subset was split evenly. Assay used: immunoSEQ multiplex PCR; TCRdb lists only in-frame clones, some missing. The sample holds around 1.9 million clones, approximately 94% seen once. V lost 10 bases, J lost 3 bases, and 10 bases stayed unmatched. The CDR3 extends over 15 amino acids. Germline values: CDR1 MNHEY, CDR2 SMNVEV (reference sequence).

This sequence was found in a man between 18 and 35 years old in good health. Some clones in this sample may be carry-over from other donors' samples. The sample was naive CD8+ T cells from PBMCs. V gene TRBV27 combines with J gene TRBJ1-1, with 11 bases fitting TRBD1. CDR3 sequence reads: CATLLDRGLYTEAFF. The CDR3 coding sequence is TGTGCCACCCTTTTGGACAGGGGGCTGTACACTGAAGCTTTCTTT.